These T cell receptor beta chains were read from a single sample in a study of graft-versus-host responses after intestinal transplantation. The assay was immunoSEQ multiplex PCR, and TCRdb's table has in-frame clones only and misses some. The sample has tens of thousands of clones, almost 95% seen once. These receptors have no known antigen. Sequencing was performed on unstimulated CD4+ T cells sorted from spleen or lymph node cells, taken before transplant. These receptors came from a human donor who was the organ donor for an intestinal transplant. Both conserved end residues are part of each CDR3. The order of the fields is D gene, V gene, J gene, clone size, CDR3 protein, CDR3 DNA. The D gene is left open where the match is weak. Clone size appears in some rows only: once, few, many, or a class for an expanded clone.

NA,TRBV13,TRBJ1-2,once,CASSFGGQEDYGYTF,TGTGCCAGCAGCTTTGGGGGCCAGGAGGATTATGGCTACACCTTC
NA,TRBV7-7,TRBJ2-2,NA,CASSLGGSTGELFF,TGTGCTAGCAGCTTAGGTGGCTCCACCGGGGAGCTGTTTTTT
NA,TRBV18,TRBJ1-2,NA,CASSPQENYGYTF,TGTGCCAGCTCACCGCAGGAGAACTATGGCTACACCTTC
NA,TRBV6-5,TRBJ2-7,NA,CASKETTYEQYF,TGTGCCAGCAAAGAGACTACATACGAGCAGTACTTC
NA,TRBV7-2,TRBJ1-6,NA,CASSLEGTSRAPLHF,TGTGCCAGCAGCTTAGAAGGGACCTCTAGGGCACCCCTCCACTTT
TRBD1,TRBV6-1,TRBJ1-2,NA,CASREGAIAYTF,TGTGCCAGCAGGGAGGGGGCGATTGCCTACACCTTC
TRBD2,TRBV11-3,TRBJ2-3,NA,CASSLGLAGLSSTDTQYF,TGTGCCAGCAGCTTAGGACTAGCGGGGCTTTCTAGCACAGATACGCAGTATTTT
NA,TRBV5-1,TRBJ1-1,NA,CASSLEEGLNTEAFF,TGCGCCAGCAGCTTGGAAGAGGGCTTGAACACTGAAGCTTTCTTT
TRBD1,TRBV18,TRBJ1-3,NA,CASSPLTGVSGNTIYF,TGTGCCAGCTCACCCTTAACAGGGGTCTCTGGAAACACCATATATTTT
TRBD1,TRBV27,TRBJ1-5,NA,CASSRGTGNNQPQHF,TGTGCCAGCAGTCGGGGGACAGGAAACAATCAGCCCCAGCATTTT
NA,TRBV5-1,TRBJ2-3,NA,CASIDTDTQYF,TGCGCCAGCATAGACACAGATACGCAGTATTTT
TRBD2,TRBV7-8,TRBJ2-2,NA,CASSLAGLAGSEFF,TGTGCCAGCAGCTTAGCGGGGCTAGCGGGGTCTGAGTTTTTT
NA,TRBV11-2,TRBJ2-6,NA,CASSLVSGSANVLTF,TGTGCCAGCAGCTTAGTGTCGGGCTCGGCCAACGTCCTGACTTTC
NA,TRBV5-5,TRBJ1-3,NA,CASSLWGQGWYF,TGTGCCAGCAGCTTGTGGGGTCAAGGCTGGTATTTT
NA,TRBV11-2,TRBJ2-1,once,CASSSDRTPLNEQFF,TGTGCCAGCAGCTCCGACCGGACACCGCTAAATGAGCAGTTCTTC
NA,TRBV5-8,TRBJ2-7,NA,CASSSTYEQYF,TGTGCCAGCAGCTCTACCTACGAGCAGTACTTC
TRBD1,TRBV7-9,TRBJ1-2,NA,CASSLARGQGAGYTF,TGTGCCAGCAGCTTGGCCCGGGGGCAGGGGGCCGGCTACACCTTC
TRBD1,TRBV7-9,TRBJ2-2,NA,CASSLVSTGNAGELFF,TGTGCCAGCAGCTTAGTCTCGACAGGGAATGCCGGGGAGCTGTTTTTT
NA,TRBV9,TRBJ2-3,NA,CASNSRPPDTQYF,TGTGCCAGCAATTCTAGACCTCCAGATACGCAGTATTTT
TRBD2,TRBV5-1,TRBJ2-3,few,CASSLGTSSRTDTQYF,TGCGCCAGCAGCTTGGGGACTAGCAGCCGCACAGATACGCAGTATTTT
NA,TRBV4-1,TRBJ2-3,once,CASSQDFTSKREDTQYF,TGCGCCAGCAGCCAAGATTTTACTAGCAAACGGGAAGATACGCAGTATTTT
NA,TRBV7-9,TRBJ2-3,once,CASSPYTDTQYF,TGTGCCAGCAGCCCCTACACAGATACGCAGTATTTT
NA,TRBV7-2,TRBJ2-3,once,CASSLAATDTQYF,TGTGCCAGCAGCTTAGCGGCGACAGATACGCAGTATTTT
TRBD1,TRBV7-2,TRBJ1-1,NA,CASSLPSGTGRVEAFF,TGTGCCAGCAGCTTACCATCCGGGACAGGGCGTGTTGAAGCTTTCTTT
NA,TRBV10-2,TRBJ1-6,few,CASRRQGNSPLHF,TGCGCCAGCAGGCGGCAGGGAAATTCACCCCTCCACTTT
NA,TRBV11-1,TRBJ2-1,few,CASRVLWGASYNEQFF,TGTGCCAGCAGGGTCCTTTGGGGGGCCTCCTACAATGAGCAGTTCTTC
TRBD2,TRBV10-3,TRBJ2-1,NA,CAISVAGTHNEQFF,TGTGCCATCAGCGTAGCGGGGACGCACAATGAGCAGTTCTTC
NA,TRBV2,TRBJ2-3,NA,CASSELWRGGQYF,TGTGCCAGCAGTGAACTTTGGAGGGGGGGACAGTATTTT
TRBD1,TRBV11-2,TRBJ2-7,NA,CASSHTGGTYEQYF,TGTGCCAGCAGCCACACAGGGGGAACCTACGAGCAGTACTTC
NA,TRBV4-1,TRBJ2-1,NA,CASSQDLVRASYNEQFF,TGCGCCAGCAGCCAAGATCTGGTCAGGGCCTCCTACAATGAGCAGTTCTTC
NA,TRBV14,TRBJ1-3,once,CASSPLNPFGNTIYF,TGTGCCAGCAGCCCACTAAATCCCTTCGGAAACACCATATATTTT
NA,TRBV4-2,TRBJ2-7,NA,CASSRETRSYEQYF,TGTGCCAGCAGCCGAGAGACTCGCTCCTACGAGCAGTACTTC
NA,TRBV7-2,TRBJ2-1,NA,CASSFAGAMLGNEQFF,TGTGCCAGCAGCTTCGCGGGGGCGATGTTAGGCAATGAGCAGTTCTTC
TRBD2,TRBV5-1,TRBJ2-3,NA,CASSLEIAGGPDTQYF,TGCGCCAGCAGCTTGGAAATAGCGGGGGGGCCGGATACGCAGTATTTT
TRBD1,TRBV7-9,TRBJ1-1,NA,CASSPDRVRNTEAFF,TGTGCCAGCAGCCCGGACAGGGTTAGAAACACTGAAGCTTTCTTT
TRBD1,TRBV30,TRBJ1-2,NA,CAWSVQGGGKGYTF,TGTGCCTGGAGTGTACAAGGGGGCGGGAAGGGCTACACCTTC
NA,TRBV7-7,TRBJ2-3,NA,CASSLGSGPTDTQYF,TGTGCTAGCAGCTTAGGTAGCGGTCCCACAGATACGCAGTATTTT
NA,TRBV9,TRBJ1-2,NA,CASSSSQGSAFRGYTF,TGTGCCAGCAGCTCAAGCCAGGGATCGGCCTTCCGCGGCTACACCTTC
NA,TRBV25-1,TRBJ2-1,NA,CASSEYWQGNNEQFF,TGTGCCAGCAGTGAATACTGGCAGGGGAACAATGAGCAGTTCTTC
NA,TRBV11-2,TRBJ2-5,NA,CASSSQETQYF,TGTGCCAGCAGCTCCCAAGAGACCCAGTACTTC
NA,TRBV2,TRBJ2-5,NA,CASSESGNQETQYF,TGTGCCAGCAGTGAATCTGGGAATCAAGAGACCCAGTACTTC
TRBD2,TRBV27,TRBJ2-7,once,CASSLLGGRSYEQYF,TGTGCCAGCAGCCTCCTGGGAGGGCGGTCCTACGAGCAGTACTTC
NA,TRBV9,TRBJ1-3,NA,CASSVGGVAGNTIYF,TGTGCCAGCAGCGTAGGGGGGGTTGCTGGAAACACCATATATTTT
TRBD1,TRBV5-4,TRBJ2-7,NA,CASSRQGAREQYF,TGTGCCAGCTCAAGACAGGGGGCGCGCGAGCAGTACTTC
NA,TRBV19,TRBJ2-3,NA,CASLWDTQYF,TGTGCCAGTCTATGGGATACGCAGTATTTT
NA,TRBV28,TRBJ2-1,NA,CASSFNYLTEQFF,TGTGCCAGCAGTTTCAACTACCTTACCGAGCAGTTCTTC
NA,TRBV7-9,TRBJ1-1,NA,CASSFQTGSTEAFF,TGTGCCAGCAGCTTCCAAACAGGGTCCACTGAAGCTTTCTTT
TRBD1,TRBV27,TRBJ1-6,NA,CASSSIARGPSPLHF,TGTGCCAGCAGTTCGATTGCCAGGGGGCCTTCACCCCTCCACTTT
TRBD1,TRBV11-2,TRBJ1-5,NA,CASSRDSGGNQPQHF,TGTGCCAGCAGCCGGGACAGCGGAGGCAATCAGCCCCAGCATTTT
TRBD1,TRBV6-6,TRBJ2-5,NA,CASSPTHRGETQYF,TGTGCCAGCAGCCCGACCCACAGGGGAGAGACCCAGTACTTC
NA,TRBV6-5,TRBJ2-7,NA,CASSYRASYEQYF,TGTGCCAGCAGTTATCGGGCATCCTACGAGCAGTACTTC
NA,TRBV6-7,TRBJ1-5,NA,CASSYSSESNQPQHF,TGTGCCAGCAGTTACTCCAGTGAGAGCAATCAGCCCCAGCATTTT